This T cell receptor (beta chain) comes out of a study of CD8 T cells in ankylosing spondylitis. This clonotype was counted between two and nine times. TCRdb reprocessed the 5' RACE reads with MiXCR, giving one entry per CDR3 protein. Here the sample spans 80,000 to 90,000 distinct CDR3 sequences, roughly 27% being singletons. The ends were cut back, 3 bases at V and 7 bases at J, with 24 bases in the middle. The V gene's germline CDR1 is DFQATT and CDR2 SNEGSKA (reference sequence). The CDR3 length is 16 residues. The chain uses TRBV20-1 and TRBJ1-2, with D tentatively TRBD1 (5 bases). Sequencing was performed on blood, either unsorted or a sorted T cell fraction (not recorded which). This TCR was sampled from a male donor with ankylosing spondylitis or in good health (not recorded which). Written as DNA, the CDR3 is TGCAGTGCTAGGAGGTCAGGGCCTAGACTTCTACTTGGCTACACCTTC. Its translation is CSARRSGPRLLLGYTF.